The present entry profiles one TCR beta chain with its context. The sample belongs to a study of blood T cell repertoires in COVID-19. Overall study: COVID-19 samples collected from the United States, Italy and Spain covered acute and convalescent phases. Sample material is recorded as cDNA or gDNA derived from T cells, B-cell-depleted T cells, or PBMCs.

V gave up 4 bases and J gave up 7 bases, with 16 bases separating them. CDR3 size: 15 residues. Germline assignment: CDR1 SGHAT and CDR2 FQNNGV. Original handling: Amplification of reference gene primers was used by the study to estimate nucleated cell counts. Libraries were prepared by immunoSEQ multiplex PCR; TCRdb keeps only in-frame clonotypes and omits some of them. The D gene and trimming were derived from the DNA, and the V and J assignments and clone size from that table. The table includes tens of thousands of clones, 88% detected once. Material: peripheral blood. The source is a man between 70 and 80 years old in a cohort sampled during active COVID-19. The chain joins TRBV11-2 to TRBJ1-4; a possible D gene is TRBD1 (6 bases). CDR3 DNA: TGTGCCAGCAGCTCCCGGAAAGGGGGACGTGAAAAACTGTTTTTT. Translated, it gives CASSSRKGGREKLFF.